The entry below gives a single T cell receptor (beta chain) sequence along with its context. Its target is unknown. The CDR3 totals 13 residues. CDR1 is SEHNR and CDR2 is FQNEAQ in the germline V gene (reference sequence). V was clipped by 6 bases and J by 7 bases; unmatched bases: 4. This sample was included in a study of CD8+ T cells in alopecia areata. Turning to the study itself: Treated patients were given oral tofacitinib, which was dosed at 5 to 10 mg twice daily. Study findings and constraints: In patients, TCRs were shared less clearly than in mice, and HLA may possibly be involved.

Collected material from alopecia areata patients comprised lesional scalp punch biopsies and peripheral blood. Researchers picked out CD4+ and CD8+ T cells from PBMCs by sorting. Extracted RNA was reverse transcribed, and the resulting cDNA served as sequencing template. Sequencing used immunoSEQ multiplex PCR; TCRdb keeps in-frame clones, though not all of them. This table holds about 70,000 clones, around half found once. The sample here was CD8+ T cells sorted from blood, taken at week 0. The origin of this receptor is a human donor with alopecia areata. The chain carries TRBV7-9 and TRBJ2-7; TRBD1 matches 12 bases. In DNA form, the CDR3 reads TGTGCCAGCAGGGGACAGGGGGCATTAGAGCAGTACTTC. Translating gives CASRGQGALEQYF. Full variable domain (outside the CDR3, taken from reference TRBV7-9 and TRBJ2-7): DTGVSQNPRHKITKRGQNVTFRCDPISEHNRLYWYRQTLGQGPEFLTYFQNEAQLEKSRLLSDRFSAERPKGSFSTLEIQRTEQGDSAMYLCASRGQGALEQYFGPGTRLTVT.